This is a list of T cell receptor beta chains from one sample in a study of cytomegalovirus exposure and HLA in healthy donors. Profiled with immunoSEQ multiplex PCR; TCRdb holds only in-frame clones, not every one. There are about 280,000 clones in the sample; 65% to 90% occur only once, and less than 1.2% lies in the top ten. The sequenced sample was PBMCs. These receptor sequences come from a young woman in good health and CMV-seronegative. Each CDR3 is given with its conserved first and last residue. The D gene is left open where the match is weak.

V gene: TRBV5-1; J gene: TRBJ1-4; D gene: TRBD1; CDR3 protein: CASSFDRDEKLFF
V gene: TRBV6-1; J gene: TRBJ1-3; D gene: -; CDR3 protein: CASSENRNAYSGNTIYF
V gene: TRBV5-8; J gene: TRBJ1-2; D gene: TRBD1; CDR3 protein: CASSLSVQGGYGYTF
V gene: TRBV5-6; J gene: TRBJ1-2; D gene: TRBD1; CDR3 protein: CASSSQGALGYTF
V gene: TRBV27; J gene: TRBJ2-5; D gene: TRBD2; CDR3 protein: CASSALAGAGETQYF
V gene: TRBV29-1; J gene: TRBJ1-2; D gene: -; CDR3 protein: CSVAPGTSADYGYTF
V gene: TRBV7-2; J gene: TRBJ1-2; D gene: -; CDR3 protein: CASSLEFSGREGGYTF
V gene: TRBV10-1; J gene: TRBJ2-3; D gene: -; CDR3 protein: CASSRDWLLCTDTQYF
V gene: TRBV18; J gene: TRBJ2-7; D gene: -; CDR3 protein: CASSFGQSYEQYF
V gene: TRBV5-1; J gene: TRBJ2-7; D gene: -; CDR3 protein: CASSFAWQYEQYF
V gene: TRBV14; J gene: TRBJ2-7; D gene: TRBD1; CDR3 protein: CASSQGPGQGTYEQYF
V gene: TRBV9; J gene: TRBJ2-3; D gene: -; CDR3 protein: CASSHSIALSSPSTDTQYF
V gene: TRBV29-1; J gene: TRBJ1-5; D gene: TRBD1; CDR3 protein: CSVEEEGAKGNQPQHF
V gene: TRBV7-2; J gene: TRBJ1-2; D gene: -; CDR3 protein: CASSLYSANYGYTF
V gene: TRBV6-5; J gene: TRBJ1-1; D gene: -; CDR3 protein: CASIKTGQMNTEAFF
V gene: TRBV9; J gene: TRBJ2-1; D gene: TRBD2; CDR3 protein: CASSRLAGESYNEQFF
V gene: TRBV6-5; J gene: TRBJ2-7; D gene: TRBD1; CDR3 protein: CASSYSAGTGGYEQYF
V gene: TRBV6-5; J gene: TRBJ2-5; D gene: TRBD2; CDR3 protein: CASRTSGVETQYF
V gene: TRBV19; J gene: TRBJ1-3; D gene: -; CDR3 protein: CASSSSGTDRNTIYF
V gene: TRBV5-3; J gene: TRBJ1-6; D gene: -; CDR3 protein: CARRRGSPTYNSPLHF
V gene: TRBV2; J gene: TRBJ2-1; D gene: TRBD2; CDR3 protein: CASSVIAGGPGNEQFF
V gene: TRBV7-9; J gene: TRBJ2-7; D gene: TRBD2; CDR3 protein: CASSLGDYYEQYF
V gene: TRBV2; J gene: TRBJ2-2; D gene: -; CDR3 protein: CASSHDRNTGELFF
V gene: TRBV4-1; J gene: TRBJ2-7; D gene: -; CDR3 protein: CASSSSTGGNEQYF
V gene: TRBV27; J gene: TRBJ1-2; D gene: -; CDR3 protein: CASSIRGRESGYTF
V gene: TRBV25-1; J gene: TRBJ1-2; D gene: -; CDR3 protein: CASSGPGGFYAYTF
V gene: TRBV2; J gene: TRBJ1-5; D gene: TRBD1; CDR3 protein: CASSLTGGDQPQHF
V gene: TRBV18; J gene: TRBJ2-5; D gene: -; CDR3 protein: CASSERAETQYF
V gene: TRBV5-1; J gene: TRBJ1-2; D gene: TRBD1; CDR3 protein: CASSWTPGQGGYGYTF
V gene: TRBV7-7; J gene: TRBJ2-5; D gene: TRBD2; CDR3 protein: CASSPVVAGGEGETQYF
V gene: TRBV27; J gene: TRBJ1-2; D gene: TRBD1; CDR3 protein: CASSSGTGKLRGYGYTF
V gene: TRBV11-3; J gene: TRBJ1-2; D gene: -; CDR3 protein: CASSPKGVRGYTF
V gene: TRBV6-5; J gene: TRBJ1-4; D gene: -; CDR3 protein: CASSYSPGEKLFF
V gene: TRBV30; J gene: TRBJ2-7; D gene: -; CDR3 protein: CAWNWRGLYEQYF
V gene: TRBV15; J gene: TRBJ1-5; D gene: TRBD1; CDR3 protein: CATSRYDRGGNQPQHF
V gene: TRBV7-7; J gene: TRBJ2-5; D gene: -; CDR3 protein: CASSLGTGSGETQYF
V gene: TRBV7-8; J gene: TRBJ2-1; D gene: TRBD2; CDR3 protein: CASSSGLAKEQFF
V gene: TRBV4-3; J gene: TRBJ1-2; D gene: TRBD1; CDR3 protein: CASSGDRERDYYGYTF
V gene: TRBV30; J gene: TRBJ2-7; D gene: -; CDR3 protein: CACTDALAVSSYEQYF
V gene: TRBV15; J gene: TRBJ2-3; D gene: -; CDR3 protein: CATSSHGGWAGGPDTQYF
V gene: TRBV7-9; J gene: TRBJ2-7; D gene: -; CDR3 protein: CASSTDGKIYEQYF
V gene: TRBV11-3; J gene: TRBJ2-2; D gene: -; CDR3 protein: CASSLVRGGELFF
V gene: TRBV5-8; J gene: TRBJ1-3; D gene: -; CDR3 protein: CASRATNWERISSGNTIYF
V gene: TRBV6-5; J gene: TRBJ2-5; D gene: TRBD1; CDR3 protein: CASTRTGGQTQYF
V gene: TRBV27; J gene: TRBJ2-4; D gene: -; CDR3 protein: CASSFDAARVTKNIQYF
V gene: TRBV4-3; J gene: TRBJ1-2; D gene: -; CDR3 protein: CASSQDDGDYGYTF
V gene: TRBV25-1; J gene: TRBJ1-5; D gene: -; CDR3 protein: CASSDFGGIQPQHF
V gene: TRBV29-1; J gene: TRBJ1-5; D gene: TRBD1; CDR3 protein: CSVGPQGEQPQHF
V gene: TRBV11-3; J gene: TRBJ1-5; D gene: -; CDR3 protein: CASSAGTDQPQHF
V gene: TRBV5-4; J gene: TRBJ1-4; D gene: TRBD1; CDR3 protein: CASSDGQGGYEKLFF
V gene: TRBV27; J gene: TRBJ1-5; D gene: TRBD1; CDR3 protein: CASSPRTGQPQHF
V gene: TRBV5-1; J gene: TRBJ1-1; D gene: -; CDR3 protein: CASTESGGGGTEAFF
V gene: TRBV6-4; J gene: TRBJ2-3; D gene: -; CDR3 protein: CASSDSLQKADTQYF
V gene: TRBV7-7; J gene: TRBJ2-1; D gene: TRBD2; CDR3 protein: CASSLVLAGDNEQFF
V gene: TRBV5-1; J gene: TRBJ2-1; D gene: TRBD2; CDR3 protein: CASSHGVAGIEQFF
V gene: TRBV4-1; J gene: TRBJ1-4; D gene: -; CDR3 protein: CASSSQEGEKLFF
V gene: TRBV4-3; J gene: TRBJ2-7; D gene: TRBD2; CDR3 protein: CASSQDAASGGVGLIYEQYF